Here is one TCR beta chain with its context. TCRdb processed the RACE reads anew with MiXCR; each CDR3 protein has one entry. This table holds approximately 400,000 distinct CDR3 sequences, about 4.4% found once. This sample was taken from a study of human T cells and chemical hapten exposure. V lost 3 bases and J 10 bases, leaving 7 bases between the germline ends. The CDR3 length is 10 residues. Germline V gene data show CDR1 as DFQATT and CDR2 as SNEGSKA (reference sequence). Noted time point: patch test 1, 2 weeks after DPC sensitization. Noted treatment: therapeutic diphenylcyclopropenone sensitization with weekly scalp DPC.

Sample: whole blood, taken in connection with sensitization to the hapten diphenylcyclopropenone (DPC). This TCR was recovered from a woman aged 50 to 60 with alopecia areata. Some clones in this sample may be carry-over from other donors' samples. The chain employs TRBV20-1 and TRBJ2-1; D not resolved. The CDR3 here is CSASREEQFF. The CDR3, as DNA: TGCAGTGCTAGTAGAGAGGAGCAGTTCTTC.